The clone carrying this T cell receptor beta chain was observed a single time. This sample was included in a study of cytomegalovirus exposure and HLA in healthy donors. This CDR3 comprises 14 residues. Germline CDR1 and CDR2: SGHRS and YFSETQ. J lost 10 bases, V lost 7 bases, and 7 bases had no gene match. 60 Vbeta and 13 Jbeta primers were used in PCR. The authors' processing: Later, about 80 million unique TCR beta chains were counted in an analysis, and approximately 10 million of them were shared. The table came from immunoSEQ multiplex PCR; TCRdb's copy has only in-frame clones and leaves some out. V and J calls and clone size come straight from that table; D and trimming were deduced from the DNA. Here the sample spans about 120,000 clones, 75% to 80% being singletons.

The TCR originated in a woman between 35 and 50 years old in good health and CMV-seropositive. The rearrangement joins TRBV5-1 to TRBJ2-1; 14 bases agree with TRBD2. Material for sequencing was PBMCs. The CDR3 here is CASQTSGGAREQFF. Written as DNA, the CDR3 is TGCGCCAGCCAGACTAGCGGGGGGGCCCGGGAGCAGTTCTTC.